This TCR beta chain was profiled in a study of cytomegalovirus exposure and HLA in healthy donors. Study results and caveats: Earlier results showed most TCR beta V segments being productive about 87% or about 30% of the time. Apart from CMV serostatus, no immune exposure information was available. A later analysis reportedly found that, within productive TCRs, an Asian-associated ancestry cluster had fewer N-insertions than the mean observed across the roughly 610 donors.

Primers for the PCR totalled 60 Vbeta and 13 Jbeta. Profiled with immunoSEQ multiplex PCR; TCRdb holds only in-frame clones, not every one. The sample carries under 90,000 clones, about two thirds recorded once. Comments on this clone: Its antigen is not identified.

The sequenced sample was PBMCs. This receptor was identified in a man between 35 and 55 years old in good health and CMV-seropositive.

The CDR3 coding sequence is TGTGCCAGCAGTTTTTCCCCCGGGAACACTGAAGCTTTCTTT. It codes for CASSFSPGNTEAFF. This chain uses TRBV27 with TRBJ1-1, with unresolved D. V was cut by 3 bases and J by 1 base, with 9 bases left in between. The V gene's germline CDR1 is MNHEY and CDR2 SMNVEV (reference sequence). The CDR3 loop spans 14 amino acids.